The 26 T cell receptor beta chains presented below share a single source sample, sequenced in a study of OX40 agonist ivuxolimab in advanced cancers. Produced via immunoSEQ multiplex PCR; TCRdb's table is partial and in-frame only. There are about 90,000 clones in the sample; approximately 90% occur only once, and approximately 7.4% lies in the top ten. Sequencing used CD4+ or CD8+ T cells sorted from blood, obtained in a trial of the OX40 agonist ivuxolimab. All receptors come from an adult with an advanced solid tumor such as melanoma, head and neck, liver or kidney cancer.

J is TRBJ2-3 and V is TRBV4-2, with 9 bases matching TRBD2. Germline V gene data show CDR1 as LGHNA and CDR2 as YNFKEQ. This CDR3 contains 17 residues. Trimming removed 3 bases from V and 5 bases from J; junction bases left unmatched: 12. The CDR3 DNA follows: TGTGCCAGCAGCCAGGATACCGGGACTAGCTTTGGAGATACGCAGTATTTT. Amino acid sequence: CASSQDTGTSFGDTQYF.

CDR3 region: CAWSVRQGVKRAGELFF. The CDR3 DNA reads TGTGCCTGGAGTGTGAGACAGGGGGTAAAAAGGGCCGGGGAGCTGTTTTTT. The V gene is TRBV30, the J gene TRBJ2-2; 9 bases are a match to TRBD1. Per the germline V gene, CDR1 is GTSNPN and CDR2 is SVGIG (reference sequence). With V trimmed by 0 bases and J by 6 bases, 11 bases remained unmatched. The CDR3 sequence is 17 residues long.

This clone was recorded once. This chain connects TRBV7-8 to TRBJ2-2; TRBD2 agrees at 8 bases. The germline V gene encodes CDR1 SGHVS and CDR2 FQNEAQ. V lost 6 bases and J lost 4; bases outside the gene matches: 7. The CDR3 spans 15 residues. The CDR3 is CASSHSGAFTGELFF. The DNA for the CDR3 is TGTGCCAGCAGTCATAGCGGGGCGTTCACCGGGGAGCTGTTTTTT.

This chain uses TRBV18 with TRBJ2-2; tentatively, D is TRBD1 or TRBD2 (5 bases each). Trimming took off 2 bases at V and 3 bases at J, with 10 bases between the two ends. The CDR3 totals 15 residues. Germline V CDR1 and CDR2: KGHSH, LQKENI. The CDR3 DNA reads TGTGCCAGCTCACCAGGTCGGGGCTACACCGGGGAGCTGTTTTTT. Residues: CASSPGRGYTGELFF. The whole variable domain, filled in from reference TRBV18 and TRBJ2-2, reads NAGVMQNPRHLVRRRGQEARLRCSPMKGHSHVYWYRQLPEEGLKFMVYLQKENIIDESGMPKERFSAEFPKEGPSILRIQQVVRGDSAAYFCASSPGRGYTGELFFGEGSRLTVL.

The V call is TRBV11-3, the J call TRBJ2-1; 7 nucleotides line up with TRBD2. There are 15 residues in the CDR3. Trimming cost V 4 bases and J 4 bases; bases outside gene matches: 7. Germline loops: CDR1 SGHNT, CDR2 YENEEA. CDR3 sequence (DNA): TGTGCCAGCAGCTCGGCGCGGGAGCGTTACAATGAGCAGTTCTTC. Protein: CASSSARERYNEQFF.

The chain has TRBV7-9 and TRBJ2-1; no firm D call. Germline CDR1 is SEHNR and CDR2 is FQNEAQ (reference sequence). V shed 2 bases and J shed 2 bases, with 10 bases lying between them. This CDR3 is built from 15 residues. The DNA for the CDR3 is TGTGCCAGCAGCTTATCGGCGCGCCCCTACAATGAGCAGTTCTTC. It is translated as CASSLSARPYNEQFF. The variable domain in full, with the rest retrieved from reference TRBV7-9 and TRBJ2-1, is DTGVSQNPRHKITKRGQNVTFRCDPISEHNRLYWYRQTLGQGPEFLTYFQNEAQLEKSRLLSDRFSAERPKGSFSTLEIQRTEQGDSAMYLCASSLSARPYNEQFFGPGTRLTVL.

The gene calls are TRBV7-2 and TRBJ1-6, with D possibly being TRBD1 (6 bases). Germline V gene sequence: CDR1 SGHTA, CDR2 FQGNSA. V lost 5 bases to trimming and J lost 9 bases, with 17 bases between them. There are 15 residues in the CDR3. CDR3 nucleotide sequence: TGTGCCAGCAGCGCCTGGTCGGGGGCGGGTTCACCCCTCCACTTT. This translates into CASSAWSGAGSPLHF.

This chain links TRBV29-1 with TRBJ2-7; TRBD2 agrees at 10 bases. The CDR3 is 18 amino acids. The V segment lost 0 bases and the J segment 4 bases; nucleotides outside the gene matches: 15. Germline CDR1 is SQVTM and CDR2 is ANQGSEA. The CDR3 region is CSVEDEASGSGPKYEQYF. CDR3 nucleotide sequence: TGCAGCGTTGAAGACGAGGCTAGCGGGAGCGGACCCAAATACGAGCAGTACTTC.

This clone has only one observation. The V gene is TRBV6-5, the J gene TRBJ2-3; tentatively, D is TRBD2 (6 bases). This CDR3 region has 15 residues. CDR1 MNHEY and CDR2 SVGAGI come from the germline V gene. V lost 5 bases and J lost 8, with 20 bases in between. DNA for the CDR3: TGTGCCAGCAGTAGCCCGGGACTGCTCTCTGGTACGCAGTATTTT. It yields the protein CASSSPGLLSGTQYF.

The chain has TRBV27 and TRBJ1-5, with a tentative D call TRBD1 (6 bases). Trimming removed 4 bases at V and 2 bases at J, with 15 bases between. This CDR3 is 16 amino acids long. Germline V gene lookup returns CDR1 MNHEY and CDR2 SMNVEV (reference sequence). The DNA for the CDR3 is TGTGCCAGCAGTTCATACAGGGAAGGAGGCAATCAGCCCCAGCATTTT. This sequence encodes CASSSYREGGNQPQHF.

This chain connects TRBV6-1 to TRBJ2-7, with D possibly being TRBD1 (6 bases). The CDR3 is made up of 14 amino acids. Trimming removed 4 bases at V and 3 bases at J, with 13 bases between. Germline-derived CDR1 and CDR2 are MNHNS and SASEGT. The CDR3 reads CASSGDNRGYEQYF. CDR3 sequence (DNA): TGTGCCAGCAGTGGGGACAATAGGGGCTACGAGCAGTACTTC.

The genes are TRBV5-8 and TRBJ2-2; the match to TRBD2 covers 12 bases. Germline V gives CDR1 SGHTS, CDR2 YDEGEE. The CDR3 is 16 residues long. V shed 1 base and J 6 bases; nucleotides not matched to a gene: 4. The CDR3 loop reads CASSLTSGRFAGELFF. DNA for the CDR3: TGTGCCAGCAGCTTGACTAGCGGGAGGTTCGCCGGGGAGCTGTTTTTT.

CDR3 protein: CASSEATSGANVLTF. Here the CDR3 DNA reads TGTGCCAGCAGTGAAGCCACGTCTGGGGCCAACGTCCTGACTTTC. The chain uses TRBV6-1 and TRBJ2-6; D is unclear. In germline, CDR1 is MNHNS, CDR2 SASEGT. This CDR3 is 15 amino acids long. Trimming shortened V by 0 bases and J by 1 base, and 4 bases separated the two germline ends.

V and J are TRBV10-3 and TRBJ1-1, with D unclear. Germline V gene sequence: CDR1 ENHRY, CDR2 SYGVKD. The CDR3 totals 14 residues. V was shortened by 0 bases and J by 5 bases, with 10 bases between the two germline ends. CDR3 region: CAISESETWTEAFF. CDR3 nucleotides: TGTGCCATCAGTGAGTCTGAGACATGGACTGAAGCTTTCTTT.

The rearrangement links TRBV15 to TRBJ2-1, with 13 bases aligning to TRBD2. V lost 4 bases and J lost 2; bases outside the gene matches: 8. Germline V gene sequence: CDR1 LNHNV, CDR2 YYDKDF (reference sequence). The CDR3 is 18 amino acids. The CDR3 coding sequence is TGTGCCACCAGCAAAGGACTAGCGGGAGAGGCGACCTACAATGAGCAGTTCTTC. Translated, it gives CATSKGLAGEATYNEQFF. Together with reference TRBV15 and TRBJ2-1, the CDR3 gives the full variable domain: DAMVIQNPRYQVTQFGKPVTLSCSQTLNHNVMYWYQQKSSQAPKLLFHYYDKDFNNEADTPDNFQSRRPNTSFCFLDIRSPGLGDTAMYLCATSKGLAGEATYNEQFFGPGTRLTVL.

V and J are TRBV4-1 and TRBJ2-5, with 8 bases lining up with TRBD1. The DNA end favors TRBJ2-7, so the J call may be wrong. This CDR3 spans 14 amino acids. Germline loops: CDR1 MGHRA, CDR2 YSYEKL. CDR3 DNA sequence: TGCGCCAGCAGGGCACCGGGACAGGCTTACGAGCAGTACTTC. It yields the protein CASRAPGQAYEQYF.

The chain uses TRBV7-9 and TRBJ2-7; D remains ambiguous. This CDR3 spans 12 amino acids. CDR1 is SEHNR, CDR2 FQNEAQ, per germline (reference sequence). The V gene lost 2 bases and the J gene lost 4 bases, with 6 bases spanning the gap. This CDR3 reads CASSLSDYEQYF. The CDR3 DNA reads as TGTGCCAGCAGCTTATCAGATTACGAGCAGTACTTC.

This chain joins TRBV6-5 and TRBJ1-1, with a tentative D call TRBD1 (6 bases). Germline assignment: CDR1 MNHEY and CDR2 SVGAGI. The ends were cut back, 6 bases at V and 1 base at J, with 12 bases in the middle. This CDR3 has 14 amino acids. The CDR3 sequence is CASSKQGWNTEAFF. The CDR3 coding sequence is TGTGCCAGCAGCAAACAGGGATGGAACACTGAAGCTTTCTTT.

This chain joins TRBV5-6 and TRBJ1-1; a weak D match, TRBD1 (5 bases). This CDR3 has 14 amino acids. Trimming shortened V by 4 bases and J by 1 base, and 11 bases separated the two germline ends. Germline V gene lookup returns CDR1 SGHDT and CDR2 YYEEEE. CDR3 DNA sequence: TGTGCCAGCAGCGCGGGACGACCGAACACTGAAGCTTTCTTT. The encoded protein is CASSAGRPNTEAFF.

The V gene is TRBV7-2, the J gene TRBJ2-7; TRBD1 matches at 9 bases. The CDR3 loop spans 13 amino acids. Trimming at V came to 4 bases and at J to 3 bases, leaving 1 base not matched to a gene. The germline gives CDR1 SGHTA, CDR2 FQGNSA. In DNA form, the CDR3 reads TGTGCCAGCAGCTCGGACAGGGGCTACGAGCAGTACTTC. Encoded protein: CASSSDRGYEQYF.

This chain connects TRBV7-3 to TRBJ2-1; 15 nucleotides align to TRBD2. This CDR3 has 16 amino acids. Looked up from germline, CDR1 is SGHTA and CDR2 is FQGTGA. V shed 5 bases and J 9 bases; nucleotides not matched to a gene: 8. The CDR3 here is CASSHSGLAGGGEQFF. As DNA, the CDR3 is TGTGCCAGCAGCCATTCGGGACTAGCGGGAGGAGGTGAGCAGTTCTTC.

This clone was seen once. This chain uses TRBV27 with TRBJ2-3; TRBD2 might be the D (6 bases). The CDR3 covers 13 residues. CDR1 MNHEY and CDR2 SMNVEV come from the germline V gene (reference sequence). V dropped 6 bases and J dropped 10 bases, with 17 bases sitting between them. The CDR3 sequence: CASSPGTRNAQYF. The CDR3 DNA follows: TGTGCCAGCAGCCCTGGGACTCGAAATGCGCAGTATTTT.

The gene calls are TRBV7-2 and TRBJ2-7; D remains unclear. Trimming cost V 2 bases and J 0 bases, with 5 bases left between them. The CDR3 is made up of 13 amino acids. Germline V gene data show CDR1 as SGHTA and CDR2 as FQGNSA. The CDR3 DNA reads TGTGCCAGCAGCTTATACCCCTCCTACGAGCAGTACTTC. Translating it yields CASSLYPSYEQYF.

CDR3 protein: CASSGRQGVTYEQYF. The CDR3 nucleotides are TGTGCCAGCAGCGGTCGACAGGGGGTAACCTACGAGCAGTACTTC. This chain links TRBV11-1 with TRBJ2-7, with 9 bases that match TRBD1. After removal of 5 bases from V and 2 bases from J, the junction contained 7 bases not matched to a gene. Germline assignment: CDR1 SGHAT and CDR2 FQDESV (reference sequence). The CDR3 is 15 amino acids.

With respect to this clone: In the same sample, other DNA sequences code for this CDR3. The chain links TRBV27 to TRBJ1-2, with 8 bases that match TRBD1. Germline V CDR1 and CDR2: MNHEY, SMNVEV (reference sequence). The CDR3 sequence is 13 residues long. V lost 6 bases and J lost 4; bases outside the gene matches: 4. As DNA, the CDR3 is TGTGCCAGCAGCCCCGGGACAGGCTATGGCTACACCTTC. Translating gives CASSPGTGYGYTF.

The CDR3 loop reads CAWREEGSRDEQFF. In nucleotides, the CDR3 is TGTGCCTGGAGGGAGGAGGGGTCGCGGGATGAGCAGTTCTTC. This sequence joins TRBV30 and TRBJ2-1, with TRBD2 as a possible D gene (6 bases). Germline V gene sequence: CDR1 GTSNPN, CDR2 SVGIG (reference sequence). The CDR3 has 14 amino acids. Between the trimmed V and J ends, which lost 3 bases and 8 bases, there was a span of 17 bases.